This record looks at one T cell receptor (beta chain) sequence and its context. This clonotype was detected many times. It has no known antigen specificity. The sample holds no much larger clone one base away, and base qualities are not on file. These data belong to a study of T cell repertoires in cytomegalovirus infection (dated by TCRdb to between 2017 and 2020). For context, the study as a whole: Peptide stimulations targeted recently identified HLA-C-restricted CMV epitopes, whose presentation resists viral immunomodulation, together with well-studied HLA-B-restricted epitopes. Donor HLA type was relevant to the analysis, as public TCR beta signatures indicated carriage of CMV infection together with the matching HLA type.

The instrument was an Illumina HiSeq 1500. TCRdb reworked the public reads: Q25 trimming with fastp, MiXCR clone assembly, productive beta chains retained. Records with the same CDR3 protein are collapsed into one entry carrying the most frequent genes and DNA. Here the sample has 60,000 to 75,000 distinct CDR3 sequences; approximately 30% occur a single time. The biggest ten clones account for roughly three fifths of the sample. General findings and caveats noted by the study authors: Cumulative frequency of public TCR beta family members discriminated carriers of CMV infection plus the relevant HLA type in this cohort and an independent approximately 360-donor cohort. The ex vivo response was dominated by HLA-C-restricted CMV-specific TCR beta clonotypes, which also provided the single most frequent clonotype in two of eight donors.

Per the germline V gene, KGHSH is the CDR1 and LQKENI is the CDR2. The CDR3 goes from the cysteine to the phenylalanine over 15 residues. Of the read, only the CDR3 DNA is kept; its 45 bases are in frame from base 1. V lost 3 bases and J lost 5 bases; the stretch between them is 13 bases long. The treatment or condition label, read with the paper, signifies: in vitro stimulation with specific CMV peptide epitopes to enrich CMV-specific T cells. The TCR comes from a human donor in good health (CMV status not recorded). Some clones in this sample may be carry-over from other donors' samples. The material sequenced was CD8+ T cells from cultured PBMCs, taken from culture after CMV antigen stimulation. The chain is encoded by TRBV18 joined to TRBJ2-2; the D gene assignment is perhaps TRBD1 or TRBD2, with each matching 5 bases. The nucleotide sequence is given as TGTGCCAGCTCACCTCGGGACGACACGACCGGGGAGCTGTTTTTT. This yields the protein CASSPRDDTTGELFF. The CDR3, completed at both ends by the reference TRBV18 and TRBJ2-2 genes, gives the full variable domain NAGVMQNPRHLVRRRGQEARLRCSPMKGHSHVYWYRQLPEEGLKFMVYLQKENIIDESGMPKERFSAEFPKEGPSILRIQQVVRGDSAAYFCASSPRDDTTGELFFGEGSRLTVL.